This TCR beta chain was retrieved from a study of T-cell reconstitution after alpha-beta-depleted transplantation in children. Unique molecular identifiers were incorporated into the prepared TCRbeta library. TCRdb re-derived calls from the PCR reads in MiXCR, one entry per CDR3 protein. The data hold some 500,000 distinct CDR3 sequences, with approximately 29% observed a single time. The sequenced sample was PBMCs from the stem cell graft donor, obtained from the stem cell graft. The sequence was obtained from a human donor who donated a stem cell graft to a child with aplastic anemia.

CDR3 coding DNA: TGTGCCAGCAGTGACTCAGGGACAATCTCTGGAAACACCATATATTTT. Translation: CASSDSGTISGNTIYF. This chain links TRBV6-4 with TRBJ1-3; TRBD1 is a possible D gene (6 bases). This CDR3 is built from 16 residues. V was trimmed by 0 bases and J by 0 bases, leaving 9 bases between them. From germline, CDR1 is MRHNA and CDR2 SNTAGT.